This entry concerns a single T cell receptor beta chain. The antigen it recognizes is unknown. The sample holds no much larger clone one base away, and base qualities are not on file. The collaborating institutions used their own protocols to collect whole blood in K2EDTA tubes. For TCRbeta analysis, collaborators shipped samples in one of three forms: frozen whole blood, isolated PBMCs, or DNA extracted from either of those sample types. These data originate in a study of blood T cell repertoires in COVID-19 (dated by TCRdb to 2019 to 2021). Looking at the study overall: Samples covering the acute and convalescent phases of COVID-19 were provided by collaborators in the United States, Italy and Spain. The material from the prospective study consisted of cDNA or gDNA derived from T cells, B-cell-depleted T cells, or PBMCs. Deeply sampled blood TCRbeta repertoires from subjects exposed to, actively infected with, or recovered from COVID-19 were included in the dataset. The repertoires were released in a freely available public database meant as a resource for research on the immune response to SARS-CoV-2. Samples were obtained from the ongoing ImmuneRACE study (first 160 participants) and from 1,200 or so subjects provided by 6 global collaborators. A de-identified subject ID, COVID-19 status, age in years and sex were almost always included in the sample metadata. Where available, HLA class I and class II types were taken from metadata supplied by the sample provider and were not determined by assay-based typing.

V sheds 5 bases and J sheds 2 bases, leaving 16 bases between their ends. The CDR1 and CDR2 encoded by the germline V gene (reference sequence) are MNHEY and SMNVEV. The CDR3 goes from the cysteine to the phenylalanine over 17 residues. Kept here is only the CDR3 DNA, which spans 51 bases and is read in frame from base 1. TCRbeta CDR3 regions were amplified from genomic DNA by means of the immunoSEQ Assay, a bias-controlled multiplex PCR. For the original study's pipeline: Within the assay, amplification of reference gene primers was used to estimate how many nucleated cells each sample contained. To quantify the absolute abundance of each unique TCRbeta CDR3 rearrangement, sequence reads were collapsed and filtered. For each sample, productive Simpson clonality was calculated by taking the square root of Simpson's diversity index across productive rearrangements. TCRdb limited this immuneACCESS table to in-frame rearrangements with V and J called. A share of clones is missing; checked studies link under half to unresolved V genes, and the rest is unexplained. That table is the source of V, J and clone size, and D and trimming were worked out from the DNA. This sample holds 95,000 to 150,000 clones; roughly 69% were observed only once. Roughly 2% of the sample comes from the top ten.

What the work shows at the level of the full study, not this receptor alone: How much clinical and demographic metadata was included differed by source and by participant, and the metadata was provided uncurated.

The sequence came from a woman aged 70-85 years with acute or convalescent COVID-19. Sequencing input: peripheral blood. The chain is assembled from TRBV27 and TRBJ1-6; TRBD1 is perhaps the D gene, given 6 matching bases. The DNA sequence is TGTGCCAGCAGTCAGCCGAGCGGGACACCCTATAATTCACCCCTCCACTTT. This sequence encodes CASSQPSGTPYNSPLHF.